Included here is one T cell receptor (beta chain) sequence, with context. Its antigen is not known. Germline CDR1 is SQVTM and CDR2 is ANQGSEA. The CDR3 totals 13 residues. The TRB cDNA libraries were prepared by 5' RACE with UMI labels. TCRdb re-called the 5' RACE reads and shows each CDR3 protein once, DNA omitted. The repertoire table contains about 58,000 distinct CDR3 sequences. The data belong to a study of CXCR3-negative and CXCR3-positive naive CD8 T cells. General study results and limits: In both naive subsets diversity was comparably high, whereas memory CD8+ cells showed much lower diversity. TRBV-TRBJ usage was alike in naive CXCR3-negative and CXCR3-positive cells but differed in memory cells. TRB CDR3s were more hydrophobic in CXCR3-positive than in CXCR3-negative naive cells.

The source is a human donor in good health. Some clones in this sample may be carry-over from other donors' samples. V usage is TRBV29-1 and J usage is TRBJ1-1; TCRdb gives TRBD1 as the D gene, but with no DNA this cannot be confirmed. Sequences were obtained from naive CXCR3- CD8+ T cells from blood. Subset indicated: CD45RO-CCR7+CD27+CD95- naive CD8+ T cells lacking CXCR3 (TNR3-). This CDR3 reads CSVEFGGRAEAFF.